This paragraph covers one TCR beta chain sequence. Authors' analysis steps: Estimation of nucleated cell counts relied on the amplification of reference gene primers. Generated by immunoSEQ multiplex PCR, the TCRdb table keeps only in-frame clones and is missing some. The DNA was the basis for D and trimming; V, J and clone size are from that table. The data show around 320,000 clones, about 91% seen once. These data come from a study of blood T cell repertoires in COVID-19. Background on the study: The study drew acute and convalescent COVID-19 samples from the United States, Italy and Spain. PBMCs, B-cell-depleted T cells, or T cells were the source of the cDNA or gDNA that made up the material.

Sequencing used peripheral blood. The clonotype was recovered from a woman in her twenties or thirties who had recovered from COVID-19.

The CDR3 loop is CASSQDRQGYYGYTF. In DNA, the CDR3 is TGCGCCAGCAGCCAAGATCGACAGGGCTACTATGGCTACACCTTC. This chain joins TRBV4-3 and TRBJ1-2; 7 bases map to TRBD1. The junction had 4 bases not matched to a gene; V was cut back by 0 bases and J by 3 bases. The CDR3 has 15 amino acids. Germline lookup yields CDR1 LGHNA and CDR2 YSLEER.